This entry is about one T cell receptor beta chain. This sample was taken from a study of OX40 agonist ivuxolimab in advanced cancers. Overall study: Hepatocellular carcinoma, melanoma, renal cell or head and neck cancer affected the dose-escalation patients.

Patients with a history of autoimmune disease or on systemic immunosuppression were excluded. Trimming took 5 bases from V and 2 from J, leaving 12 bases between them. Looked up from germline, CDR1 is LNHDA and CDR2 is SQIVND (reference sequence). CDR3 size: 14 residues. This table comes from immunoSEQ multiplex PCR, and its TCRdb copy is limited to in-frame clones, with some not included. The table lists approximately 73,000 clones, 87% of them singletons. The chain joins TRBV19 to TRBJ2-5, with D perhaps being TRBD1 or TRBD2 (6 bases each). The material was CD4+ or CD8+ T cells sorted from blood, obtained in a trial of the OX40 agonist ivuxolimab. The TCR comes from an adult with an advanced solid tumor such as melanoma, head and neck, liver or kidney cancer. As DNA, the CDR3 is TGTGCCAGTAGTCCGCAGGGGAGGCAAGAGACCCAGTACTTC. This codes for CASSPQGRQETQYF.